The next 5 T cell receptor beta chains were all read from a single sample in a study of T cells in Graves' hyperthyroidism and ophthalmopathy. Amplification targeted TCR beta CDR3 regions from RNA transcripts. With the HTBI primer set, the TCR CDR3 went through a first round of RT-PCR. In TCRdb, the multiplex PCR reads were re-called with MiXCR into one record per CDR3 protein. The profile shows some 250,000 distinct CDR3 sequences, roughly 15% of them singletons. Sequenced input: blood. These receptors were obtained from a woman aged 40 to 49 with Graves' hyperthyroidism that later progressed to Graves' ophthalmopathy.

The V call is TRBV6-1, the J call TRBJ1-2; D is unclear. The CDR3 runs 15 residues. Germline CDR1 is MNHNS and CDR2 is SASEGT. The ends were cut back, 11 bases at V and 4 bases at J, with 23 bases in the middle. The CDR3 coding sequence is TGTGCCTGCCGGTCAGGTGCCACGGACGGCTATGGCTACACCTTC. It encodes CACRSGATDGYGYTF.

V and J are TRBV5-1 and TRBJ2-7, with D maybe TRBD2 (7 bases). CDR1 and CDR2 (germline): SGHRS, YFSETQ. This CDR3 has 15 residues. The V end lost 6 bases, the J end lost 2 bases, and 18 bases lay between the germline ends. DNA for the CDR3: TGCGCCAGCACCTCTGGGGGGGCAGGGCCCTACGAGCAGTACTTC. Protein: CASTSGGAGPYEQYF.

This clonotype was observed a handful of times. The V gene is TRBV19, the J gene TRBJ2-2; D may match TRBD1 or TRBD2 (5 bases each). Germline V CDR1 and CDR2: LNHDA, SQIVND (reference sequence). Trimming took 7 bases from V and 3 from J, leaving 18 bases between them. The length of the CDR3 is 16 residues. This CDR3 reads CASISRDGAYTGELFF. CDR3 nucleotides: TGTGCCAGTATCTCCCGGGACGGCGCGTACACCGGGGAGCTGTTTTTT.

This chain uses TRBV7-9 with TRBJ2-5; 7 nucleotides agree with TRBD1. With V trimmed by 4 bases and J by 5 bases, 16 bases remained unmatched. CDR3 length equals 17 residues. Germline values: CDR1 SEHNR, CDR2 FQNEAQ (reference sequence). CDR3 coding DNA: TGTGCCAGCAGCTCAAGACGAACAGGGGTATGGAAGGAGACCCAGTACTTC. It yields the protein CASSSRRTGVWKETQYF. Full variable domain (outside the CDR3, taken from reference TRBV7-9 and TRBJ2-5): DTGVSQNPRHKITKRGQNVTFRCDPISEHNRLYWYRQTLGQGPEFLTYFQNEAQLEKSRLLSDRFSAERPKGSFSTLEIQRTEQGDSAMYLCASSSRRTGVWKETQYFGPGTRLLVL.

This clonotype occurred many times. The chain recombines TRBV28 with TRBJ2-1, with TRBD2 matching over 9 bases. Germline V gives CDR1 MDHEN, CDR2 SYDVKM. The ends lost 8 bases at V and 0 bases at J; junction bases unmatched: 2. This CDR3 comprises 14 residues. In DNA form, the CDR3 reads TGTGCCAGCTGTAGCGGGAGCTCCTACAATGAGCAGTTCTTC. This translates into CASCSGSSYNEQFF.